Listed below are T cell receptor beta chains from one sample, sequenced in a study of T cells in Graves' hyperthyroidism and ophthalmopathy. TCRdb passed the multiplex PCR reads through MiXCR, listing each CDR3 protein once. The sample consists of 500,000 or so distinct CDR3 sequences, roughly a sixth of them appearing once. The sequenced sample consisted of blood. Receptors were obtained from a woman between 18 and 29 years old with Graves' ophthalmopathy. Each CDR3 is given with its conserved first and last residue. The D gene is left open where the match is weak. Clone size is not always given. Where it is, it says once, few, many or a class for expanded clones.

d_call: -
clone_size: -
v_call: TRBV18
j_call: TRBJ1-2
cdr3_aa: CASSPGQTLYGYTF
cdr3_nt: TGTGCCAGCTCACCAGGACAGACCCTCTATGGCTACACCTTC

d_call: -
clone_size: few
v_call: TRBV28
j_call: TRBJ1-2
cdr3_aa: CASRSGADVGYGYTF
cdr3_nt: TGTGCCAGCAGGTCCGGGGCGGACGTCGGCTATGGCTACACCTTC

d_call: TRBD2
clone_size: -
v_call: TRBV3-1
j_call: TRBJ2-5
cdr3_aa: CASSLKAGLQETQYF
cdr3_nt: TGTGCCAGCAGCCTCAAAGCGGGGCTCCAAGAGACCCAGTACTTC

d_call: TRBD1
clone_size: many
v_call: TRBV28
j_call: TRBJ1-1
cdr3_aa: CASSLVQGVDANTEAFF
cdr3_nt: TGTGCCAGCAGTTTGGTCCAGGGGGTAGATGCGAACACTGAAGCTTTCTTT

d_call: -
clone_size: many
v_call: TRBV7-8
j_call: TRBJ1-5
cdr3_aa: CASSLDVQSNQPQHF
cdr3_nt: TGTGCCAGCAGCTTAGATGTCCAGAGCAATCAGCCCCAGCATTTT

d_call: -
clone_size: few
v_call: TRBV12-3/TRBV12-4
j_call: TRBJ2-7
cdr3_aa: CASRLAGEGAGEQYF
cdr3_nt: TGTGCCAGCAGGCTAGCGGGCGAGGGGGCAGGGGAGCAGTACTTC

d_call: -
clone_size: -
v_call: TRBV6-1
j_call: TRBJ2-6
cdr3_aa: CASSLQVSGANVLTF
cdr3_nt: TGTGCCAGCAGTCTACAGGTTTCTGGGGCCAACGTCCTGACTTTC

d_call: -
clone_size: many
v_call: TRBV20-1
j_call: TRBJ1-5
cdr3_aa: CSARDNRIGLSQPQHF
cdr3_nt: TGCAGTGCTAGAGATAACAGGATTGGACTGTCGCAGCCCCAGCATTTT

d_call: TRBD2
clone_size: -
v_call: TRBV4-3
j_call: TRBJ2-3
cdr3_aa: CASKELAGGGTDTQYF
cdr3_nt: TGCGCCAGCAAAGAACTAGCGGGAGGGGGCACAGATACGCAGTATTTT

d_call: -
clone_size: many
v_call: TRBV12-3/TRBV12-4
j_call: TRBJ2-1
cdr3_aa: CASKGENHEQFF
cdr3_nt: TGTGCCAGCAAGGGGGAGAACCATGAGCAGTTCTTC

d_call: TRBD2
clone_size: -
v_call: TRBV7-6
j_call: TRBJ2-7
cdr3_aa: CASSPRLAQTYEQYF
cdr3_nt: TGTGCCAGCAGCCCAAGACTAGCCCAAACCTACGAGCAGTACTTC

d_call: -
clone_size: many
v_call: TRBV2
j_call: TRBJ1-1
cdr3_aa: CASSVTVGGGTEAFF
cdr3_nt: TGTGCCAGCAGTGTTACGGTTGGGGGGGGTACTGAAGCTTTCTTT

d_call: -
clone_size: few
v_call: TRBV5-5
j_call: TRBJ2-6
cdr3_aa: CASSTSETDYSGANVLTF
cdr3_nt: TGTGCCAGCAGTACCTCCGAGACAGACTACTCTGGGGCCAACGTCCTGACTTTC

d_call: -
clone_size: many
v_call: TRBV13
j_call: TRBJ1-2
cdr3_aa: CASSFTSTEGYTF
cdr3_nt: TGTGCCAGCAGCTTTACCTCAACGGAAGGCTACACCTTC

d_call: -
clone_size: many
v_call: TRBV6-2/TRBV6-3
j_call: TRBJ1-1
cdr3_aa: CATRPANTEAFF
cdr3_nt: TGTGCCACCAGACCCGCGAACACTGAAGCTTTCTTT

d_call: -
clone_size: -
v_call: TRBV7-2
j_call: TRBJ1-2
cdr3_aa: CASSLGRSYNYGYTF
cdr3_nt: TGTGCCAGCAGCTTAGGAAGGAGTTATAACTATGGCTACACCTTC

d_call: TRBD1
clone_size: many
v_call: TRBV7-2
j_call: TRBJ1-2
cdr3_aa: CASSLAQGAGGYTF
cdr3_nt: TGCGCCAGCAGCTTGGCCCAGGGGGCAGGGGGCTACACCTTC

d_call: TRBD2
clone_size: -
v_call: TRBV11-2
j_call: TRBJ2-3
cdr3_aa: CASSLDSGGNTDTQYF
cdr3_nt: TGTGCCAGCAGCTTGGATAGCGGGGGAAACACAGATACGCAGTATTTT

d_call: -
clone_size: -
v_call: TRBV6-1
j_call: TRBJ2-7
cdr3_aa: CASSEEWAGNEQYF
cdr3_nt: TGTGCCAGCAGTGAAGAATGGGCAGGGAACGAGCAGTACTTC

d_call: TRBD2
clone_size: -
v_call: TRBV6-1
j_call: TRBJ2-7
cdr3_aa: CAISEGLERSSYEQYF
cdr3_nt: TGTGCCATCAGTGAGGGACTAGAAAGGAGCTCCTACGAGCAGTACTTC

d_call: -
clone_size: many
v_call: TRBV2
j_call: TRBJ1-2
cdr3_aa: CASSDLGAGYGYTF
cdr3_nt: TGTGCCAGCAGTGATTTAGGGGCCGGCTATGGCTACACCTTC

d_call: TRBD1
clone_size: many
v_call: TRBV30
j_call: TRBJ2-3
cdr3_aa: CAWTGGKDTQYF
cdr3_nt: TGTGCCTGGACAGGGGGTAAGGATACGCAGTATTTT

d_call: -
clone_size: -
v_call: TRBV7-9
j_call: TRBJ1-2
cdr3_aa: CASGLGDYGYTF
cdr3_nt: TGTGCCAGTGGACTCGGGGACTATGGCTACACCTTC

d_call: -
clone_size: -
v_call: TRBV20-1
j_call: TRBJ2-7
cdr3_aa: CSARDVSRDYEQYF
cdr3_nt: TGCAGTGCTAGAGATGTCAGCAGGGACTACGAGCAGTACTTC